This T cell receptor (beta chain) was identified during a study of identical twins. TCRdb reprocessed the 5' RACE reads with MiXCR, giving one entry per CDR3 protein. The sample holds over 200,000 distinct CDR3 sequences, approximately 9% seen once. With respect to this clonotype: Antigen specificity is unknown.

Overall study findings and caveats: Modelling approaches yielded underestimates of out-of-frame TCR alpha sharing between monozygotic twins. Memory repertoires lacked the insertion deficit that abundant cord blood beta clonotypes showed. Conclusions were drawn cross-sectionally by statistical analysis, without following the same donors.

The germline gives CDR1 DFQATT, CDR2 SNEGSKA (reference sequence). The CDR3 sequence is 14 residues long. V lost 3 bases and J lost 1, with 12 bases in between. This TCR derives from a woman under 30 in good health. Sequencing used memory (CD45RO+) T cells sorted from blood. The chain carries TRBV20-1 and TRBJ1-2, with D possibly being TRBD1 (5 bases). CDR3 residues: CSASPGIGNYGYTF. Here the CDR3 DNA reads TGCAGTGCTAGTCCAGGGATCGGTAACTATGGCTACACCTTC.